This TCR beta chain emerged from a study of PD-1 and CTLA-4 blockade in melanoma. Repertoires were generated with immunoSEQ multiplex PCR, while TCRdb's copy carries only in-frame clones and drops some. This table holds tens of thousands of clones, 88% found once. Germline V CDR1 and CDR2: LGHNA, YSLEER. The CDR3 extends over 15 amino acids. V shed 0 bases and J shed 4 bases, with 12 bases lying between them. The chain couples TRBV4-3 to TRBJ1-1, with D unclear. The source was CD8+ T cells from peripheral blood, collected from a patient given anti-PD-1 treatment. The receptor was isolated from a human donor with melanoma. The CDR3 here is CASSQEAVLSTEAFF. The CDR3 bases are TGCGCCAGCAGCCAAGAAGCAGTCCTGAGCACTGAAGCTTTCTTT.